One and the same sample provided the 25 T cell receptor beta chains below, sequenced in a study of blood T cell repertoires in COVID-19. This table comes from immunoSEQ multiplex PCR, and its TCRdb copy is limited to in-frame clones, with some not included. The repertoire holds over 85,000 clones, roughly 80% seen once, with more than 15% in the top ten. Sequencing was done on a sample of peripheral blood. The receptors come from a woman aged 55 to 70 with acute or convalescent COVID-19.

The sample holds many counts of this clone. This rearrangement joins TRBV30 to TRBJ1-6; no clear D gene. Germline assignment: CDR1 GTSNPN and CDR2 SVGIG (reference sequence). The CDR3 covers 12 residues. The V gene lost 5 bases and the J gene lost 7 bases, with 9 bases spanning the gap. CDR3 in DNA: TGTGCCTGGGAGCGGACCAATTCACCCCTCCACTTT. The encoded protein is CAWERTNSPLHF. Full variable domain (missing parts from reference TRBV30 and TRBJ1-6): SQTIHQWPATLVQPVGSPLSLECTVEGTSNPNLYWYRQAAGRGLQLLFYSVGIGQISSEVPQNLSASRPQDRQFILSSKKLLLSDSGFYLCAWERTNSPLHFGNGTRLTVT.

This CDR3 reads CASSPLTGQIQPQHF. The CDR3 DNA follows: TGTGCCAGCTCACCCCTGACAGGGCAGATTCAGCCCCAGCATTTT. This rearrangement joins TRBV18 to TRBJ1-5; 7 bases line up with TRBD1. CDR1 is KGHSH and CDR2 is LQKENI in the germline V gene. The CDR3 is 15 residues long. Germline trimming cut 3 bases from V and 6 bases from J; bases unmatched to any gene: 8.

The chain employs TRBV7-3 and TRBJ2-2; 7 bases agree with TRBD1. Trimming removed 1 base from V and 1 base from J; junction bases left unmatched: 6. CDR3 length equals 17 residues. CDR1 and CDR2 (germline): SGHTA, FQGTGA. The CDR3 DNA reads as TGTGCCAGCAGCTTAATTCTTAGGACAGGGAACACCGGGGAGCTGTTTTTT. Residues: CASSLILRTGNTGELFF.

V usage is TRBV2 and J usage is TRBJ1-2, with D possibly matching TRBD1 (5 bases). The CDR3 length is 14 residues. Germline loops: CDR1 SNHLY, CDR2 FYNNEI. Deletions cut 4 bases from V and 6 bases from J, with 15 bases between. The CDR3 is CASSVGLGGDGYTF. CDR3 DNA: TGTGCCAGCAGTGTTGGTTTGGGGGGAGATGGCTACACCTTC. Based on the CDR3 plus reference TRBV2 and TRBJ1-2, the full variable domain is EPEVTQTPSHQVTQMGQEVILRCVPISNHLYFYWYRQILGQKVEFLVSFYNNEISEKSEIFDDQFSVERPDGSNFTLKIRSTKLEDSAMYFCASSVGLGGDGYTFGSGTRLTVV.

The V gene is TRBV6-4, the J gene TRBJ2-1; 7 nucleotides line up with TRBD2. The CDR3 is 13 residues long. Germline values: CDR1 MRHNA, CDR2 SNTAGT. V was pared by 6 bases and J by 7 bases, with 6 bases of the junction left unmatched. The DNA for the CDR3 is TGTGCCAGCAGCCGACTAGCTGGGAATGAGCAGTTCTTC. It is translated as CASSRLAGNEQFF.

The chain uses TRBV5-1 and TRBJ2-3, with a weak D call TRBD2 (5 bases). CDR3 length: 17 residues. V lost 0 bases and J lost 3, with 17 bases in between. Germline V gene sequence: CDR1 SGHRS, CDR2 YFSETQ. CDR3 bases: TGCGCCAGCAGCTTGGCCGCGGGTGGGGAAGGAACAGATACGCAGTATTTT. Encoded protein: CASSLAAGGEGTDTQYF. Using reference TRBV5-1 and TRBJ2-3 for the parts outside the CDR3, the full variable domain is KAGVTQTPRYLIKTRGQQVTLSCSPISGHRSVSWYQQTPGQGLQFLFEYFSETQRNKGNFPGRFSGRQFSNSRSEMNVSTLELGDSALYLCASSLAAGGEGTDTQYFGPGTRLTVL.

The chain has TRBV4-3 and TRBJ1-6; no clear D. V shed 1 base and J shed 4 bases, with 8 bases lying between them. Germline assignment: CDR1 LGHNA and CDR2 YSLEER. This CDR3 has 15 amino acids. The CDR3 DNA sequence: TGCGCCAGCAGCCAAGCCGGAGGGTATAATTCACCCCTCCACTTT. Protein product: CASSQAGGYNSPLHF.

The chain has TRBV6-4 and TRBJ2-1; 8 bases are shared with TRBD2. After removal of 6 bases from V and 3 bases from J, the junction contained 10 bases not matched to a gene. The CDR3 has 16 amino acids. Germline values: CDR1 MRHNA, CDR2 SNTAGT. The CDR3 sequence: CASSAFVRGDYNEQFF. The DNA for the CDR3 is TGTGCCAGCAGCGCATTCGTGCGGGGGGACTACAATGAGCAGTTCTTC.

This chain connects TRBV3-1 (or the pseudogene TRBV3-2) to TRBJ2-7; 7 bases match TRBD2. CDR1 and CDR2 from the germline V gene are LGHDT and YNNKEL (reference sequence). V shed 3 bases, J shed 0 bases, and the junction held 5 bases outside the gene matches. This CDR3 region has 15 residues. This CDR3 is CASSHPRGGSYEQYF. CDR3 nucleotides: TGTGCCAGCAGCCATCCGCGCGGGGGCTCCTACGAGCAGTACTTC.

This clone was detected only a few times. V is TRBV5-1 and J is TRBJ2-1, with no clear D. This CDR3 is 15 amino acids long. The V and J ends lost 1 base and 8 bases respectively, with 16 bases between them. Germline V gene lookup returns CDR1 SGHRS and CDR2 YFSETQ. The CDR3: CASSLTPNQVDEQFF. CDR3 bases: TGCGCCAGCAGCTTGACACCGAATCAAGTCGATGAGCAGTTCTTC.

This clone appeared once. This chain uses TRBV21-1 with TRBJ1-6; whether TRBD1, the table's D call, matches the DNA was not checked. TRBV21-1 is flagged as a pseudogene. The CDR3 covers 14 residues. The chain's CDR3 is CARGQGRHNSPLHF. The CDR3 DNA reads TGTGCCAGGGGACAGGGACGGCATAATTCACCCCTCCACTTT.

V and J are TRBV6-2 or TRBV6-3 and TRBJ2-2, with D uncertain. Trimming stripped 2 bases from V and 1 base from J, with 5 bases between. The CDR3 covers 14 residues. CDR1 and CDR2 from the germline V gene are MNHEY and SVGEGT. In DNA, the CDR3 is TGTGCCAGCAGTTACGTAGAGAACACCGGGGAGCTGTTTTTT. Amino acid sequence: CASSYVENTGELFF.

The genes are TRBV30 and TRBJ2-7; TRBD1 might be the D (5 bases). Germline V gene lookup returns CDR1 GTSNPN and CDR2 SVGIG (reference sequence). Trimming removed 7 bases from V and 0 bases from J, with 25 bases in between. This CDR3 comprises 17 residues. This chain's CDR3 is CAFRQPRSLGASYEQYF. CDR3 nucleotides: TGTGCCTTCCGACAGCCGCGCTCTTTAGGGGCCTCCTACGAGCAGTACTTC.

The V and J genes are TRBV11-3 and TRBJ2-1; D not resolved. The CDR3 extends over 13 amino acids. Trimming cost V 6 bases and J 6 bases, with 12 bases left between them. Germline lookup yields CDR1 SGHNT and CDR2 YENEEA. This chain's CDR3 is CASRAAPSNEQFF. The CDR3 DNA reads as TGTGCCAGCAGAGCTGCTCCTAGCAATGAGCAGTTCTTC.

The chain recombines TRBV12-3 or TRBV12-4 with TRBJ1-1, with a tentative D call TRBD1 (6 bases). V was pared by 10 bases and J by 8 bases, with 11 bases between. CDR3 length: 10 amino acids. CDR3 DNA: TGTGCCACCAGGACAGTGGAAGCTTTCTTT. Protein: CATRTVEAFF.

The chain couples TRBV7-9 to TRBJ2-3, with D possibly matching TRBD1 (5 bases). The CDR3 extends over 14 amino acids. V dropped 4 bases and J dropped 7 bases, with 15 bases sitting between them. Germline CDR1 reads SEHNR; CDR2 reads FQNEAQ (reference sequence). Written as DNA, the CDR3 is TGTGCCAGCAGCTACAGGCCGCGCCAGAATACGCAGTATTTT. Its protein product is CASSYRPRQNTQYF.

The V call is TRBV29-1, the J call TRBJ1-1; D unresolved. CDR3 size: 12 residues. V was pared by 3 bases and J by 0 bases, with 5 bases between. Per the germline V gene, CDR1 is SQVTM and CDR2 is ANQGSEA. The CDR3 DNA sequence: TGCAGCGTTGACAGGCTGAACACTGAAGCTTTCTTT. Encoded protein: CSVDRLNTEAFF.

V usage is TRBV18 and J usage is TRBJ1-2, with 7 bases that match TRBD1. Germline V CDR1 and CDR2: KGHSH, LQKENI. Unmatched junction bases numbered 8, after V lost 6 bases and J lost 1 base. The CDR3 loop spans 15 amino acids. The CDR3 bases are TGTGCCAGCTCCTTGACCGGGACAGATAACTATGGCTACACCTTC. Its translation: CASSLTGTDNYGYTF.

The chain recombines TRBV10-2 with TRBJ1-6, with D possibly matching TRBD1 (5 bases). V dropped 7 bases and J dropped 0 bases, with 13 bases sitting between them. Germline V gene lookup returns CDR1 WSHSY and CDR2 SAAADI. The CDR3 length is 16 residues. The CDR3 bases are TGCGCCAGCACCTCGGGGGTCAGCTCCTATAATTCACCCCTCCACTTT. This encodes CASTSGVSSYNSPLHF.

This clone was found a few times. The chain carries TRBV6-4 and TRBJ1-6; D unclear. V was shortened by 0 bases and J by 11 bases, with 8 bases between the two germline ends. Germline-derived CDR1 and CDR2 are MRHNA and SNTAGT. The CDR3 covers 13 residues. The CDR3 nucleotides are TGTGCCAGCAGTGACTCGGCAGCGGCACCCCTCCACTTT. Translated, it gives CASSDSAAAPLHF.

The chain has TRBV19 and TRBJ2-2; D unclear. The germline V gene has CDR1 LNHDA and CDR2 SQIVND (reference sequence). Trimming pared 5 bases from V and 7 bases from J, leaving 8 bases between. CDR3 size: 12 residues. CDR3 nucleotides: TGTGCCAGTAGTTTTTTAAACGGGGAGCTGTTTTTT. The encoded protein is CASSFLNGELFF.

This sequence joins TRBV5-1 and TRBJ1-1; D is unclear. CDR1 is SGHRS and CDR2 is YFSETQ in the germline V gene. This CDR3 region has 14 residues. The V gene lost 0 bases and the J gene lost 8 bases, with 14 bases spanning the gap. This chain's CDR3 is CASSLDDYSSEAFF. CDR3 bases: TGCGCCAGCAGCTTGGACGACTACTCTTCGGAAGCTTTCTTT.

V and J are TRBV6-2 or TRBV6-3 and TRBJ2-1, with 7 nucleotides matching TRBD1. Germline CDR1 and CDR2: MNHEY and SVGEGT. The V and J ends lost 2 bases and 2 bases, in that order; junction bases with no gene match: 6. The CDR3 is 16 residues long. The CDR3 is CASSYQDRPPYNEQFF. The CDR3 DNA is TGTGCCAGCAGTTACCAGGACAGGCCCCCCTACAATGAGCAGTTCTTC.

The rearrangement joins TRBV30 to TRBJ1-6; TRBD1 matches 7 bases. Trimming took 0 bases from V and 7 from J; bases not matched to a gene: 3. The CDR3 extends over 14 amino acids. Germline CDR1 and CDR2: GTSNPN and SVGIG (reference sequence). The DNA of the CDR3 is TGTGCCTGGAGTGTAAGGGGGCTCAATTCACCCCTCCACTTT. Protein product: CAWSVRGLNSPLHF.

Comments on this clone: Other DNA sequences in the same sample also yield this CDR3. V and J are TRBV5-4 and TRBJ2-5; 7 positions agree with TRBD1. Trimming at V came to 0 bases and at J to 5 bases, leaving 4 bases not matched to a gene. Germline CDR1 and CDR2: SGHNT and YYREEE (reference sequence). The CDR3 is 14 residues long. CDR3 amino acids: CASSLDRGGETQYF. CDR3 nucleotide sequence: TGTGCCAGCAGCTTGGACAGGGGTGGTGAGACCCAGTACTTC.